Listed here are 21 T cell receptor beta chains from one sample, sequenced in a study of cytomegalovirus exposure and HLA in healthy donors. PCR primers comprised 60 Vbeta and 13 Jbeta primers. TCRdb keeps only in-frame clones here, not all; method: immunoSEQ multiplex PCR. The sample has about 190,000 clones, 80% to 85% seen once. Sequenced: PBMCs. Receptor source: a boy aged 2 to 10 in good health and CMV-seronegative.

This clone came up once. The rearrangement links TRBV27 to TRBJ2-1; 7 positions match TRBD2. Losses at the gene ends were 4 bases for V and 5 bases for J; bases not matched to a gene: 11. This CDR3 spans 16 amino acids. Germline values: CDR1 MNHEY, CDR2 SMNVEV (reference sequence). CDR3 amino acids: CASSSRGYYQDNEQFF. The CDR3, as DNA: TGTGCCAGCAGTTCGCGGGGGTATTATCAGGACAATGAGCAGTTCTTC.

The rearrangement links TRBV7-9 to TRBJ2-7; 8 bases are shared with TRBD1. V lost 5 bases to trimming and J lost 12 bases; unmatched junction nucleotides: 6. CDR1 SEHNR and CDR2 FQNEAQ come from the germline V gene (reference sequence). This CDR3 has 11 residues. The CDR3 spells CASSPGDRWYV. Written as DNA, the CDR3 is TGTGCCAGCAGCCCGGGGGACAGGTGGTACGTC.

The genes are TRBV9 and TRBJ2-7; D uncertain. Germline CDR1 is SGDLS and CDR2 is YYNGEE. Trimming took 0 bases from V and 0 from J, leaving 10 bases between them. CDR3 size: 15 residues. The DNA of the CDR3 is TGTGCCAGCAGCGTAGGTGGAGCCGGCTCCTACGAGCAGTACTTC. Protein product: CASSVGGAGSYEQYF.

The V gene is TRBV11-2, the J gene TRBJ1-2; 7 bases line up with TRBD1. The germline V gene has CDR1 SGHAT and CDR2 FQNNGV. Trimming removed 4 bases from V and 1 base from J; junction bases left unmatched: 9. CDR3 length equals 16 residues. CDR3 loop: CASSSPGAGGNYGYTF. In DNA form, the CDR3 reads TGTGCCAGCAGCTCCCCCGGGGCAGGGGGTAACTATGGCTACACCTTC.

The chain is built from TRBV18 and TRBJ1-5, with D unclear. This CDR3 spans 16 amino acids. Deletions cut 3 bases from V and 2 bases from J, with 14 bases between. Germline V gene lookup returns CDR1 KGHSH and CDR2 LQKENI. This CDR3 reads CASSPEGGVGNQPQHF. CDR3 DNA sequence: TGTGCCAGCTCACCTGAAGGAGGAGTCGGCAATCAGCCCCAGCATTTT.

This clone occurred once. This chain links TRBV10-3 with TRBJ2-1; possibly TRBD1 for D (9 bases). The germline gives CDR1 ENHRY, CDR2 SYGVKD. The CDR3 is 16 residues long. V was cut by 6 bases and J by 3 bases, with 18 bases left in between. The CDR3: CAIRDSGTGSYNEQFF. In nucleotides, the CDR3 is TGTGCCATCAGGGATAGCGGGACAGGGAGCTACAATGAGCAGTTCTTC.

V is TRBV5-1 and J is TRBJ2-5, with TRBD1 identical over 7 bases. This CDR3 comprises 13 residues. V was pared by 5 bases and J by 3 bases, with 4 bases of the junction left unmatched. Germline V gene lookup returns CDR1 SGHRS and CDR2 YFSETQ. The CDR3 nucleotides read TGCGCCAGCAGAGTCGGACAGGAAGAGACCCAGTACTTC. It yields the protein CASRVGQEETQYF.

This chain uses TRBV5-4 with TRBJ1-5, with TRBD1 matching over 10 bases. Unmatched junction bases numbered 2, after V lost 0 bases and J lost 5 bases. Germline-derived CDR1 and CDR2 are SGHNT and YYREEE (reference sequence). The CDR3 spans 15 residues. The CDR3 loop reads CASSLGTGGDQPQHF. In DNA form, the CDR3 reads TGTGCCAGCAGCTTGGGGACAGGGGGGGATCAGCCCCAGCATTTT.

This clone has just a few counts. The V gene is TRBV4-1, the J gene TRBJ1-1; D unclear. The germline V gene has CDR1 MGHRA and CDR2 YSYEKL. Trimming pared 0 bases from V and 0 bases from J, leaving 8 bases between. The CDR3 has 15 residues. In nucleotides, the CDR3 is TGCGCCAGCAGCCAAGAAGCACAGTTGAACACTGAAGCTTTCTTT. Translated, it gives CASSQEAQLNTEAFF.

This chain links TRBV5-6 with TRBJ1-1; D not resolved. The CDR3 covers 14 residues. The V end lost 3 bases, the J end lost 4 bases, and 13 bases lay between the germline ends. Germline CDR1 is SGHDT and CDR2 is YYEEEE. The chain's CDR3 is CASSSGVSPTEAFF. CDR3 in DNA: TGTGCCAGCAGCTCCGGGGTAAGCCCCACTGAAGCTTTCTTT.

The chain recombines TRBV19 with TRBJ1-1; 9 bases are a match to TRBD1. V was pared by 6 bases and J by 10 bases, with 6 bases of the junction left unmatched. CDR1 and CDR2 from the germline V gene are LNHDA and SQIVND (reference sequence). The CDR3 runs 12 residues. The CDR3 DNA follows: TGTGCCAGTAGCACCGGGACAGGGATAGCTTTCTTT. This codes for CASSTGTGIAFF.

The rearrangement joins TRBV20-1 to TRBJ2-5; D gene uncertain. The CDR3 runs 10 residues. The germline gives CDR1 DFQATT, CDR2 SNEGSKA (reference sequence). Trimming stripped 6 bases from V and 1 base from J, with 3 bases between. The CDR3: CSALQETQYF. The CDR3 region has the DNA TGCAGTGCCCTCCAAGAGACCCAGTACTTC.

The chain recombines TRBV6-5 with TRBJ1-1, with D maybe TRBD1 (5 bases). The CDR3 is 12 residues long. Trimming stripped 8 bases from V and 6 bases from J, with 13 bases between. Looked up from germline, CDR1 is MNHEY and CDR2 is SVGAGI. CDR3 region: CASSRARPEAFF. CDR3 in DNA: TGTGCCAGCTCCAGGGCCCGACCTGAAGCTTTCTTT.

The rearrangement joins TRBV19 to TRBJ1-5, with a possible D match to TRBD1 (5 bases). V shed 9 bases and J shed 6 bases, with 18 bases lying between them. CDR3 length: 14 amino acids. Germline V gene lookup returns CDR1 LNHDA and CDR2 SQIVND (reference sequence). The CDR3 loop is CASTKQDGIQPQHF. DNA of the CDR3: TGTGCCAGCACCAAACAGGACGGAATTCAGCCCCAGCATTTT. Using reference TRBV19 and TRBJ1-5 for the parts outside the CDR3, the full variable domain is DGGITQSPKYLFRKEGQNVTLSCEQNLNHDAMYWYRQDPGQGLRLIYYSQIVNDFQKGDIAEGYSVSREKKESFPLTVTSAQKNPTAFYLCASTKQDGIQPQHFGDGTRLSIL.

This clone was found a few times. V and J are TRBV28 and TRBJ2-6, with D possibly TRBD1 on 5 matching bases. CDR1 and CDR2 from the germline V gene are MDHEN and SYDVKM. The CDR3 extends over 17 amino acids. V lost 4 bases to trimming and J lost 0 bases, with 13 bases between them. The CDR3 DNA is TGTGCCAGCAGTTCCCGAGACAGCCTCTCTGGGGCCAACGTCCTGACTTTC. Its translation is CASSSRDSLSGANVLTF.

The chain combines TRBV7-2 with TRBJ2-5; maybe TRBD1 (6 bases). The CDR3 contains 15 residues. Germline CDR1 SGHTA, CDR2 FQGNSA. V was pared by 5 bases and J by 2 bases, with 15 bases between. The CDR3: CASSPKEDRQETQYF. DNA for the CDR3: TGTGCCAGCAGCCCTAAGGAGGACAGACAAGAGACCCAGTACTTC.

The rearrangement joins TRBV6-5 to TRBJ2-7, with TRBD2 matching 11 bases. J was trimmed by 2 bases and V by 6 bases; bases with no gene match: 6. The CDR3 has 15 amino acids. Germline V lookup: CDR1 MNHEY, CDR2 SVGAGI. The DNA for the CDR3 is TGTGCCAGCAGGGCCAGACTAGCGGGAACCTACGAGCAGTACTTC. This translates into CASRARLAGTYEQYF.

V usage is TRBV4-3 and J usage is TRBJ2-2; D gene uncertain. CDR1 and CDR2 (germline): LGHNA, YSLEER. V was cut by 0 bases and J by 4 bases, with 6 bases left in between. This CDR3 is built from 14 residues. The CDR3 spells CASSQDFSTGELFF. The CDR3 DNA is TGCGCCAGCAGCCAAGATTTCAGCACCGGGGAGCTGTTTTTT.

The V and J genes are TRBV2 and TRBJ1-1; TRBD1 might be the D (5 bases). Germline V gene data show CDR1 as SNHLY and CDR2 as FYNNEI. This CDR3 has 12 amino acids. Trimming shortened V by 4 bases and J by 6 bases, and 9 bases separated the two germline ends. CDR3 sequence: CASSGQRAEAFF. In nucleotides, the CDR3 is TGTGCCAGCAGTGGACAGCGAGCTGAAGCTTTCTTT.

The J gene is TRBJ1-1, the V gene TRBV29-1; 9 bases fit TRBD1. Trimming at V came to 6 bases and at J to 10 bases, leaving 12 bases not matched to a gene. Looked up from germline, CDR1 is SQVTM and CDR2 is ANQGSEA. CDR3 length: 13 amino acids. For the CDR3, the DNA is TGCAGCGTCCCCACAGGGGGCGTTGAGGGAGCTTTCTTT. It codes for CSVPTGGVEGAFF.

The genes are TRBV29-1 and TRBJ1-1; 7 nucleotides line up with TRBD1. Germline-derived CDR1 and CDR2 are SQVTM and ANQGSEA. There are 14 residues in the CDR3. The trim removed 3 bases at V and 2 bases at J, leaving 6 bases unmatched. The CDR3 loop reads CSVENRGTNTEAFF. DNA for the CDR3: TGCAGCGTTGAGAACAGGGGCACAAACACTGAAGCTTTCTTT.